Below, 22 T cell receptor beta chains from the same sample are listed, as sequenced in a study of cytomegalovirus exposure and HLA in healthy donors. The PCR had 60 Vbeta and 13 Jbeta primers. Sequenced by immunoSEQ multiplex PCR; TCRdb stores in-frame clones only, minus some. The repertoire has approximately 140,000 clones, around 77% of them found once; the top ten carry around 1.9%. Sequences were obtained from PBMCs. These receptors originate from a woman in her 50s in good health and CMV-seronegative.

This clone was observed a few times. The rearrangement uses TRBV28 and TRBJ1-5, with a possible D match to TRBD1 (6 bases). This CDR3 comprises 13 residues. Trimming took 3 bases from V and 7 from J, leaving 10 bases between them. Germline-derived CDR1 and CDR2 are MDHEN and SYDVKM. CDR3 sequence reads: CASSLAGDQPQHF. The DNA of the CDR3 is TGTGCCAGCAGTTTGGCAGGGGACCAGCCCCAGCATTTT.

For this clone: The junction departs from germline at one end; a sequencing error may be responsible. This chain connects TRBV7-6 to TRBJ1-2, with 7 bases matching TRBD1. Germline V gene data show CDR1 as SGHVS and CDR2 as FNYEAQ. This CDR3 has 13 amino acids. The CDR3 here is CASSRDRAIDYPF. The CDR3 DNA is TGTGCCAGCAGCCGAGACAGGGCTATCGACTACCCCTTC.

The chain joins TRBV30 to TRBJ2-3, with TRBD2 identical over 9 bases. The CDR3 is made up of 16 amino acids. J was trimmed by 4 bases and V by 0 bases; bases with no gene match: 8. CDR1 GTSNPN and CDR2 SVGIG come from the germline V gene (reference sequence). In nucleotides, the CDR3 is TGTGCCTGGAGTGTAGGGGCGGGAGGGCTCGCAGATACGCAGTATTTT. Translating it yields CAWSVGAGGLADTQYF.

The chain recombines TRBV19 with TRBJ2-2; D may be TRBD1 (6 bases). The CDR3 runs 13 residues. Germline CDR1 reads LNHDA; CDR2 reads SQIVND (reference sequence). V was clipped by 10 bases and J by 6 bases, with 15 bases between them. The CDR3 here is CATRPGASGELFF. DNA of the CDR3: TGTGCCACCCGACCAGGGGCATCCGGGGAGCTGTTTTTT.

This clone was seen only a few times. The V and J genes are TRBV6-5 and TRBJ1-1; D gene uncertain. The ends were cut back, 5 bases at V and 4 bases at J, with 14 bases in the middle. The CDR3 is made up of 14 amino acids. Germline V gives CDR1 MNHEY, CDR2 SVGAGI. The CDR3 DNA is TGTGCCAGCAGTCTTTCATCTGGGCTCACTGAAGCTTTCTTT. Its translation is CASSLSSGLTEAFF.

This clone was seen only a few times. The chain joins TRBV15 to TRBJ1-1, with TRBD1 identical over 10 bases. Trimming cost V 3 bases and J 0 bases; bases outside gene matches: 1. Per the germline V gene, CDR1 is LNHNV and CDR2 is YYDKDF (reference sequence). CDR3 length: 15 residues. The CDR3 loop reads CATSRTGGMNTEAFF. DNA of the CDR3: TGTGCCACCAGCAGGACAGGGGGCATGAACACTGAAGCTTTCTTT.

J is TRBJ2-1 and V is TRBV19; no firm D call. Trimming removed 7 bases at V and 3 bases at J, with 10 bases between. Germline CDR1 is LNHDA and CDR2 is SQIVND (reference sequence). This CDR3 has 13 residues. As DNA, the CDR3 is TGTGCCAGTAAGAGTAGCAACTACAATGAGCAGTTCTTC. Translation: CASKSSNYNEQFF.

V is TRBV4-1 and J is TRBJ2-1; 8 positions agree with TRBD2. Germline V gene lookup returns CDR1 MGHRA and CDR2 YSYEKL. The trim removed 4 bases at V and 9 bases at J, leaving 14 bases unmatched. The CDR3 covers 16 residues. The CDR3: CASSLGVAGPLGEQFF. DNA for the CDR3: TGCGCCAGCAGCCTTGGGGTAGCGGGGCCTTTGGGTGAGCAGTTCTTC.

The rearrangement joins TRBV19 to TRBJ2-5, with D perhaps matching TRBD1 (6 bases). V shed 3 bases and J shed 5 bases, with 13 bases lying between them. This CDR3 comprises 14 residues. Germline V gives CDR1 LNHDA, CDR2 SQIVND (reference sequence). This CDR3 is CASSIRKGVETQYF. In DNA form, the CDR3 reads TGTGCCAGTAGTATTAGGAAGGGGGTCGAGACCCAGTACTTC.

J is TRBJ1-3 and V is TRBV29-1; TRBD1 agrees at 7 bases. Germline-derived CDR1 and CDR2 are SQVTM and ANQGSEA. The CDR3 length is 12 residues. The V gene end was trimmed by 7 bases and the J gene end by 4 bases; junction bases not matched to a gene: 4. In DNA, the CDR3 is TGCAGCGGATACAGGGGCGGAAACACCATATATTTT. It encodes CSGYRGGNTIYF.

The sample holds one count of this clone. This chain connects TRBV5-4 to TRBJ1-6, with D maybe TRBD1 (5 bases). Germline CDR1 is SGHNT and CDR2 is YYREEE (reference sequence). The V end lost 5 bases, the J end lost 7 bases, and 13 bases lay between the germline ends. The CDR3 runs to 14 residues. DNA for the CDR3: TGTGCCAGCAGTAAGGCTGACAGCAATTCACCCCTCCACTTT. Amino acid sequence: CASSKADSNSPLHF. The variable domain in full, with the rest retrieved from reference TRBV5-4 and TRBJ1-6, is ETGVTQSPTHLIKTRGQQVTLRCSSQSGHNTVSWYQQALGQGPQFIFQYYREEENGRGNFPPRFSGLQFPNYSSELNVNALELDDSALYLCASSKADSNSPLHFGNGTRLTVT.

This clone was counted a single time. V is TRBV11-3 and J is TRBJ2-7; 10 bases line up with TRBD2. Germline CDR1 is SGHNT and CDR2 is YENEEA. The V gene end was trimmed by 5 bases and the J gene end by 6 bases; junction bases not matched to a gene: 4. This CDR3 comprises 13 residues. The CDR3 region is CASSIAGGTEQYV. The CDR3 DNA sequence: TGTGCCAGCAGCATAGCGGGGGGCACCGAGCAGTACGTC.

CDR3 DNA: TGTGCCAGCAGCCAAGGTCAGCCAGGGGCCTACTATGGCTACACCTTC. Encoded protein: CASSQGQPGAYYGYTF. The V and J genes are TRBV14 and TRBJ1-2, with D tentatively TRBD1 (6 bases). Per the germline V gene, CDR1 is SGHDN and CDR2 is FVKESK. Trimming left V 1 base short and J 3 bases short, with 15 bases between. This CDR3 is built from 16 residues.

The gene calls are TRBV7-2 and TRBJ1-5; unclear D gene. V was clipped by 1 base and J by 0 bases, with 10 bases between them. The CDR3 sequence is 16 residues long. CDR1 is SGHTA and CDR2 is FQGNSA in the germline V gene. CDR3 bases: TGTGCCAGCAGCTTAGGAGTGCCTTATAGCAATCAGCCCCAGCATTTT. Amino acid sequence: CASSLGVPYSNQPQHF.

The chain uses TRBV7-2 and TRBJ2-7; the match to TRBD2 covers 7 bases. CDR1 is SGHTA, CDR2 FQGNSA, per germline. After removal of 6 bases from V and 7 bases from J, the junction contained 9 bases not matched to a gene. The CDR3 length is 13 residues. The CDR3 DNA reads as TGTGCCAGCAGGGCGGGAGTTTCTAGTGAGCAGTACTTC. Translating it yields CASRAGVSSEQYF. Full variable domain (missing parts from reference TRBV7-2 and TRBJ2-7): GAGVSQSPSNKVTEKGKDVELRCDPISGHTALYWYRQSLGQGLEFLIYFQGNSAPDKSGLPSDRFSAERTGGSVSTLTIQRTQQEDSAVYLCASRAGVSSEQYFGPGTRLTVT.

This clone was counted a few times. The chain employs TRBV7-6 and TRBJ2-5, with D unresolved. The CDR3 totals 13 residues. Germline CDR1 reads SGHVS; CDR2 reads FNYEAQ. V lost 3 bases, J lost 4 bases, and 9 bases lay in between. The DNA of the CDR3 is TGTGCCAGCAGCTTGAGCAGCGTAGAGACCCAGTACTTC. Translated: CASSLSSVETQYF.

The chain links TRBV4-2 to TRBJ1-1; tentative D call: TRBD1 (6 bases). CDR3 length: 16 residues. V lost 1 base and J 1 base, leaving 13 bases between the germline ends. The germline CDR1 and CDR2 sequences are LGHNA and YNFKEQ. CDR3 nucleotide sequence: TGTGCCAGCAGCCAAGTCGTCCGGGGGGCGAACACTGAAGCTTTCTTT. This gives the protein CASSQVVRGANTEAFF.

V and J are TRBV27 and TRBJ2-7; 12 nucleotides agree with TRBD2. The germline V gene has CDR1 MNHEY and CDR2 SMNVEV (reference sequence). V trimming: 4 bases; J trimming: 4 bases; junction bases outside the gene matches: 2. The CDR3 consists of 14 residues. The CDR3 coding sequence is TGTGCCAGCAGTTCTAGCGGGAGGGCTTACGAGCAGTACTTC. Translating gives CASSSSGRAYEQYF.

As concerns this clone: A read error may produce the germline difference seen at one junction end. J is TRBJ1-5 and V is TRBV4-1; D might be TRBD1 (5 bases). The CDR3 extends over 14 amino acids. Germline V gene sequence: CDR1 MGHRA, CDR2 YSYEKL. The CDR3 coding sequence is TGCGCCAGCAGCCTCGGGACTCTCAATCAGCCCCAGAATTTT. This codes for CASSLGTLNQPQNF.

This clone was seen a handful of times. The V call is TRBV27, the J call TRBJ2-2; 7 positions agree with TRBD1. J was trimmed by 0 bases and V by 5 bases; bases with no gene match: 6. The CDR3 sequence is 16 residues long. Per the germline V gene, CDR1 is MNHEY and CDR2 is SMNVEV (reference sequence). The DNA of the CDR3 is TGTGCCAGCAGTCCTGGGACAGTCCCGAACACCGGGGAGCTGTTTTTT. It specifies CASSPGTVPNTGELFF.

This clone was seen just once. One end of the junction fails to match germline, which may point to a read error. V is TRBV19 and J is TRBJ1-5, with TRBD1 matching over 10 bases. Germline lookup yields CDR1 LNHDA and CDR2 SQIVND (reference sequence). The CDR3 covers 14 residues. The CDR3 protein is CASSGTGVYQPQNF. As DNA, the CDR3 is TGTGCCAGCTCCGGGACAGGGGTATATCAGCCCCAGAATTTT.

The V call is TRBV4-1, the J call TRBJ2-1; TRBD2 matches at 10 bases. V gave up 4 bases and J gave up 6 bases; unmatched junction bases: 9. The CDR3 runs to 16 residues. CDR1 MGHRA and CDR2 YSYEKL come from the germline V gene. CDR3 protein: CASSPLSGRAANEQFF. The CDR3 DNA is TGCGCCAGCAGCCCCCTGAGCGGGAGGGCCGCCAATGAGCAGTTCTTC.